This T cell receptor (beta chain) was sequenced in a study of HIV-infected patients and healthy controls. Overall study results and limits: Compared with controls, mean Gini indices were significantly raised in HIV-infected repertoires, possibly indicating oligoclonality. HIV-infected patients shared fewer CDR3 sequences between individuals than healthy controls. Eight alpha and eight beta V genes differed significantly in mean usage between HIV-infected patients and controls.

The repertoire came from unfractionated whole blood and reflected all unsorted peripheral T cells. Control samples came from about nine uninfected healthy donors, several of them resampled after around three months. This CDR3 is 14 amino acids long. J lost 4 bases, V lost 5 bases, and 4 bases had no gene match. Germline V gene lookup returns CDR1 SEHNR and CDR2 FQNEAQ (reference sequence). This clonotype is judged medium-sized. The antigen remains undetermined. About 480 ng RNA was reverse transcribed with alpha and beta constant-region primers. Separate chain-specific third strand synthesis with multiplexing indices produced the alpha and beta libraries. Each CDR3 protein gets one entry after TCRdb re-called the 5' RACE reads with MiXCR. The table has 13,000 to 15,000 distinct CDR3 sequences, about 9.8% seen once.

Sequenced input: blood. The genes are TRBV7-9 and TRBJ1-1, with 10 bases fitting TRBD1. This clonotype was obtained from an adult in good health. In DNA, the CDR3 is TGTGCCAGCAGCCCGGGACAGGGGATCACTGAAGCTTTCTTT. Protein sequence: CASSPGQGITEAFF.